The 18 T cell receptor beta chains in this list originate from one sample, sequenced in a study of PD-1 blockade in classical Hodgkin lymphoma. TCRdb keeps only in-frame clones here, not all; method: immunoSEQ multiplex PCR. The sample lists fewer than 90,000 clones, 89% occurring once. Exposure to brentuximab vedotin varied, and each patient had relapsed following autologous stem cell transplantation. Sequenced here: peripheral blood mononuclear cells (PBMCs), sampled at baseline. The receptors shown here come from a human donor with classical Hodgkin lymphoma.

V gene TRBV4-2 combines with J gene TRBJ2-5, with a possible D match to TRBD1 (5 bases). Trimming removed 0 bases at V and 1 base at J, with 9 bases between. Per germline, CDR1 LGHNA and CDR2 YNFKEQ. CDR3 length: 15 amino acids. The DNA of the CDR3 is TGTGCCAGCAGCCAAGATCTCGACAGCCAAGAGACCCAGTACTTC. Translating it yields CASSQDLDSQETQYF.

The rearrangement links TRBV19 to TRBJ1-1; TRBD1 matches 7 bases. Germline V lookup: CDR1 LNHDA, CDR2 SQIVND (reference sequence). This CDR3 has 11 amino acids. V shed 5 bases, J shed 7 bases, and the junction held 1 base outside the gene matches. The CDR3 region is CASSQGVEAFF. DNA for the CDR3: TGTGCCAGTAGTCAGGGGGTTGAAGCTTTCTTT.

The chain is built from TRBV19 and TRBJ1-4, with D possibly TRBD1 on 6 matching bases. Trimming left V 6 bases short and J 5 bases short, with 16 bases between. The CDR3 is made up of 15 amino acids. Germline loops: CDR1 LNHDA, CDR2 SQIVND (reference sequence). The CDR3 nucleotides read TGTGCCAGTAGCTCTAGACAGGCAAGAAATGAAAAACTGTTTTTT. It yields the protein CASSSRQARNEKLFF.

This chain uses TRBV6-6 with TRBJ2-7; 13 nucleotides line up with TRBD2. In germline, CDR1 is MNHNY, CDR2 SVGAGI (reference sequence). The CDR3 runs to 14 residues. V lost 6 bases to trimming and J lost 5 bases; unmatched junction nucleotides: 4. The chain's CDR3 is CASRPGLAGDEQYF. The CDR3 nucleotides read TGTGCCAGCAGACCCGGACTAGCGGGAGACGAGCAGTACTTC.

This clone appeared a few times. V and J are TRBV28 and TRBJ1-5; D possibly corresponds to TRBD1 (6 bases). CDR3 length: 15 residues. Germline CDR1 reads MDHEN; CDR2 reads SYDVKM. Trimming removed 6 bases at V and 1 base at J, with 13 bases between. The CDR3 here is CASRSEGVSNQPQHF. The CDR3 region has the DNA TGTGCCAGCAGGTCAGAGGGGGTGAGCAATCAGCCCCAGCATTTT.

The chain uses TRBV5-6 and TRBJ2-5, with 14 bases matching TRBD2. The CDR3 extends over 16 amino acids. Germline assignment: CDR1 SGHDT and CDR2 YYEEEE. The trim removed 4 bases at V and 5 bases at J, leaving 7 bases unmatched. CDR3 in amino acids: CASSKGLAGVYETQYF. The CDR3 nucleotides read TGTGCCAGCAGCAAGGGACTAGCGGGAGTTTACGAGACCCAGTACTTC.

The chain carries TRBV18 and TRBJ2-3; 9 bases agree with TRBD1. With 0 bases clipped from V and 0 bases from J, the junction kept 1 base outside the gene matches. The germline CDR1 and CDR2 sequences are KGHSH and LQKENI. The CDR3 totals 16 residues. The CDR3 loop is CASSPPTGGSTDTQYF. CDR3 DNA sequence: TGTGCCAGCTCACCACCGACAGGGGGAAGCACAGATACGCAGTATTTT.

Only a few counts were recorded for this clone. J is TRBJ1-3 and V is TRBV18; D perhaps matches TRBD1 (5 bases). The V gene lost 4 bases and the J gene lost 0 bases, with 13 bases spanning the gap. The CDR3 contains 16 residues. The V gene's germline CDR1 is KGHSH and CDR2 LQKENI. CDR3 DNA sequence: TGTGCCAGCTCACACCGGGACGGGAGCTCTGGAAACACCATATATTTT. The encoded protein is CASSHRDGSSGNTIYF.

The chain has TRBV5-1 and TRBJ1-2, with 8 bases fitting TRBD1. Germline loops: CDR1 SGHRS, CDR2 YFSETQ. This CDR3 contains 14 residues. Unmatched junction bases numbered 6, after V lost 4 bases and J lost 4 bases. CDR3 coding DNA: TGCGCCAGCAGCGAAGGACAGGGAGGCTATGGCTACACCTTC. Translation gives CASSEGQGGYGYTF.

The chain employs TRBV6-5 and TRBJ2-1; D might be TRBD1 or TRBD2, each matching 7 bases. Germline V gene lookup returns CDR1 MNHEY and CDR2 SVGAGI. Trimming took off 6 bases at V and 0 bases at J, with 12 bases between the two ends. CDR3 length: 15 residues. CDR3 loop: CASRGGGSSYNEQFF. The CDR3 coding sequence is TGTGCCAGCAGAGGGGGCGGGAGCTCCTACAATGAGCAGTTCTTC.

J is TRBJ1-1 and V is TRBV6-6; TRBD1 aligns across 9 bases. CDR3 length: 13 residues. The germline gives CDR1 MNHNY, CDR2 SVGAGI (reference sequence). Trimming took 5 bases from V and 8 from J; bases not matched to a gene: 6. CDR3 residues: CASSPRDRDEAFF. CDR3 nucleotides: TGTGCCAGCAGTCCGAGGGACAGGGACGAAGCTTTCTTT.

The chain combines TRBV18 with TRBJ1-1; TRBD1 might be the D (6 bases). Germline V gene lookup returns CDR1 KGHSH and CDR2 LQKENI. This CDR3 region has 18 residues. V was clipped by 4 bases and J by 0 bases, with 21 bases between them. DNA of the CDR3: TGTGCCAGCTCACTAAGGGGACACCAAAGTCCCATGAACACTGAAGCTTTCTTT. Translating it yields CASSLRGHQSPMNTEAFF. Full variable domain (missing parts from reference TRBV18 and TRBJ1-1): NAGVMQNPRHLVRRRGQEARLRCSPMKGHSHVYWYRQLPEEGLKFMVYLQKENIIDESGMPKERFSAEFPKEGPSILRIQQVVRGDSAAYFCASSLRGHQSPMNTEAFFGQGTRLTVV.

The table lists this clone with a count of one. The chain combines TRBV2 with TRBJ2-5; a possible D gene is TRBD2 (5 bases). The germline V gene has CDR1 SNHLY and CDR2 FYNNEI. This CDR3 region has 14 residues. Deletions cut 6 bases from V and 5 bases from J, with 16 bases between. CDR3 DNA sequence: TGTGCCAGCAGAGCGGACCAGCTCGGTGAGACCCAGTACTTC. It specifies CASRADQLGETQYF. Supplemented by reference TRBV2 and TRBJ2-5, the full variable domain reads EPEVTQTPSHQVTQMGQEVILRCVPISNHLYFYWYRQILGQKVEFLVSFYNNEISEKSEIFDDQFSVERPDGSNFTLKIRSTKLEDSAMYFCASRADQLGETQYFGPGTRLLVL.

The gene calls are TRBV6-4 and TRBJ2-1, with D unclear. This CDR3 region has 18 residues. Deletions cut 0 bases from V and 1 base from J, with 16 bases between. Germline V CDR1 and CDR2: MRHNA, SNTAGT. CDR3 sequence reads: CASSDSLWVGGSYNEQFF. CDR3 bases: TGTGCCAGCAGTGACTCGTTATGGGTTGGTGGGTCCTACAATGAGCAGTTCTTC.

The chain employs TRBV5-1 and TRBJ2-1, with TRBD1 identical over 7 bases. The trim removed 4 bases at V and 4 bases at J, leaving 5 bases unmatched. CDR3 length equals 14 residues. CDR1 SGHRS and CDR2 YFSETQ come from the germline V gene. CDR3 DNA sequence: TGCGCCAGCAGCCTCGGACAGGCTTACAATGAGCAGTTCTTC. It yields the protein CASSLGQAYNEQFF.

The CDR3 bases are TGCAGCCACAGGGCAGAGACCCAGTACTTC. Its protein is CSHRAETQYF. V and J are TRBV29-1 and TRBJ2-5; weak D call: TRBD1 (6 bases). V gave up 8 bases and J gave up 4 bases, with 8 bases separating them. Germline V gene sequence: CDR1 SQVTM, CDR2 ANQGSEA. The CDR3 loop spans 10 amino acids. Full variable domain (rest looked up from reference TRBV29-1 and TRBJ2-5): SAVISQKPSRDICQRGTSLTIQCQVDSQVTMMFWYRQQPGQSLTLIATANQGSEATYESGFVIDKFPISRPNLTFSTLTVSNMSPEDSSIYLCSHRAETQYFGPGTRLLVL.

This rearrangement joins TRBV7-9 to TRBJ2-7; TRBD1 agrees at 7 bases. J was trimmed by 1 base and V by 5 bases; bases with no gene match: 11. Per the germline V gene, CDR1 is SEHNR and CDR2 is FQNEAQ (reference sequence). The CDR3 runs 16 residues. In DNA, the CDR3 is TGTGCCAGCAGCGCCCGAAACAGGGGCTCATCCTACGAGCAGTACTTC. Protein product: CASSARNRGSSYEQYF. The whole variable domain, remainder taken from reference TRBV7-9 and TRBJ2-7, is DTGVSQNPRHKITKRGQNVTFRCDPISEHNRLYWYRQTLGQGPEFLTYFQNEAQLEKSRLLSDRFSAERPKGSFSTLEIQRTEQGDSAMYLCASSARNRGSSYEQYFGPGTRLTVT.

This clone was seen a handful of times. CDR3 coding DNA: TGTGCCAGCAGTGAATTTAGGGGAGGGTTCCGGTTTGGCTACACCTTC. Amino acid sequence: CASSEFRGGFRFGYTF. This sequence joins TRBV25-1 and TRBJ1-2; D might be TRBD1 (5 bases). The germline V and J ends were trimmed by 1 base and 7 bases, with 19 bases remaining between them. This CDR3 spans 16 amino acids. From germline, CDR1 is MGHDK and CDR2 SYGVNS.